Presented here are 22 T cell receptor beta chains from one specimen sequenced in a study of T cell changes during pregnancy in multiple sclerosis. Using immunoSEQ multiplex PCR, the repertoire was profiled, and TCRdb retains in-frame clones only, with some absent. This table holds about 56,000 clones, approximately 91% found once. Specimen: peripheral blood, collected after pregnancy. Source of these receptors: a female donor with multiple sclerosis, enrolled in a pregnancy study.

J is TRBJ2-1 and V is TRBV7-9; tentatively, D is TRBD1 (5 bases). Germline V gene sequence: CDR1 SEHNR, CDR2 FQNEAQ (reference sequence). The CDR3 loop spans 15 amino acids. The germline V and J ends were trimmed by 0 bases and 4 bases, with 10 bases remaining between them. Written as DNA, the CDR3 is TGTGCCAGCAGCTTAGCGCCGGACATATACAATGAGCAGTTCTTC. Translation gives CASSLAPDIYNEQFF.

The chain is built from TRBV2 and TRBJ2-7; TRBD2 agrees at 11 bases. The ends lost 8 bases at V and 3 bases at J; junction bases unmatched: 6. Germline loops: CDR1 SNHLY, CDR2 FYNNEI. The CDR3 is made up of 14 amino acids. CDR3: CASSSLAGGYEQYF. The DNA of the CDR3 is TGTGCCAGCTCCTCTCTAGCGGGGGGCTACGAGCAGTACTTC.

V gene TRBV27 combines with J gene TRBJ1-1; weak D call: TRBD1 (5 bases). The germline V and J ends were trimmed by 2 bases and 1 base, with 8 bases remaining between them. There are 14 residues in the CDR3. Germline V lookup: CDR1 MNHEY, CDR2 SMNVEV (reference sequence). The CDR3 sequence: CASSLDSTNTEAFF. In DNA form, the CDR3 reads TGTGCCAGCAGTTTAGACAGTACGAACACTGAAGCTTTCTTT.

The chain carries TRBV6-4 and TRBJ1-2, with 10 bases aligning to TRBD1. V dropped 7 bases and J dropped 0; count of bases not matched to a gene: 11. This CDR3 comprises 17 residues. Germline-derived CDR1 and CDR2 are MRHNA and SNTAGT. Here the CDR3 reads CASTPPGGTGANYGYTF. CDR3 DNA: TGTGCCAGCACCCCCCCGGGAGGGACAGGGGCTAACTATGGCTACACCTTC.

The rearrangement links TRBV15 to TRBJ1-2; TRBD1 matches 9 bases. This CDR3 spans 16 amino acids. V dropped 0 bases and J dropped 7; count of bases not matched to a gene: 9. Germline values: CDR1 LNHNV, CDR2 YYDKDF (reference sequence). The chain's CDR3 is CATSREGNRGLGGYTF. CDR3 DNA sequence: TGTGCCACCAGCAGAGAAGGAAACAGGGGGCTCGGTGGCTACACCTTC.

V usage is TRBV2 and J usage is TRBJ2-1; 10 bases agree with TRBD2. Germline V gene lookup returns CDR1 SNHLY and CDR2 FYNNEI. The J segment lost 9 bases and the V segment lost 4 bases, leaving 12 bases of the junction unmatched. There are 16 residues in the CDR3. CDR3 region: CASSAREAGGYPEQFF. CDR3 in DNA: TGTGCCAGCAGTGCCCGGGAAGCGGGGGGGTACCCTGAGCAGTTCTTC.

The CDR3 is CASSLRVGGPADTQYF. The DNA of the CDR3 is TGTGCCAGCAGCTTAAGAGTGGGGGGGCCCGCAGATACGCAGTATTTT. This chain links TRBV7-3 with TRBJ2-3; D may be TRBD2 (7 bases). Germline values: CDR1 SGHTA, CDR2 FQGTGA. The germline V and J ends were trimmed by 1 base and 4 bases, with 15 bases remaining between them. The CDR3 contains 16 residues.

V is TRBV9 and J is TRBJ2-7; 10 bases are shared with TRBD1. V lost 4 bases, J lost 4 bases, and 2 bases stayed unmatched. This CDR3 region has 13 residues. Germline V gene data show CDR1 as SGDLS and CDR2 as YYNGEE. The CDR3 is CASSRDRGYEQYF. As DNA, the CDR3 is TGTGCCAGCAGCCGGGACAGGGGTTACGAGCAGTACTTC.

V and J are TRBV7-9 and TRBJ2-7; 10 nucleotides line up with TRBD2. In germline, CDR1 is SEHNR, CDR2 FQNEAQ (reference sequence). With 5 bases clipped from V and 4 bases from J, the junction kept 2 bases outside the gene matches. The CDR3 is made up of 13 amino acids. The CDR3 nucleotides are TGTGCCAGCAGCCCGACTAGCGGGTACGAGCAGTACTTC. It translates to CASSPTSGYEQYF. Drawing the rest from reference TRBV7-9 and TRBJ2-7, the complete variable domain is DTGVSQNPRHKITKRGQNVTFRCDPISEHNRLYWYRQTLGQGPEFLTYFQNEAQLEKSRLLSDRFSAERPKGSFSTLEIQRTEQGDSAMYLCASSPTSGYEQYFGPGTRLTVT.

The CDR3 DNA reads TGTGCCAGCAGTTACCAGACAGCTAGCTATGGCTACACCTTC. Amino acids: CASSYQTASYGYTF. The chain links TRBV28 to TRBJ1-2; the D gene is possibly TRBD1 (5 bases). This CDR3 comprises 14 residues. With 4 bases removed from V and 4 bases from J, the gap between germline ends came to 13 bases. Germline assignment: CDR1 MDHEN and CDR2 SYDVKM.

This clone was counted a single time. This chain uses TRBV30 with TRBJ2-3, with 8 nucleotides matching TRBD2. Per the germline V gene, CDR1 is GTSNPN and CDR2 is SVGIG (reference sequence). Trimming at V came to 0 bases and at J to 9 bases, leaving 2 bases not matched to a gene. The CDR3 loop spans 12 amino acids. CDR3 in DNA: TGTGCCTGGAGTGTCTCTAGCGGGACGCAGTATTTT. It translates to CAWSVSSGTQYF.

This chain uses TRBV9 with TRBJ2-3; 7 positions match TRBD1. The CDR3 has 16 residues. The V gene's germline CDR1 is SGDLS and CDR2 YYNGEE. V was clipped by 4 bases and J by 0 bases; unmatched bases: 8. CDR3 coding DNA: TGTGCCAGCAGCCCACGACCGGGACAGAGCACAGATACGCAGTATTTT. It encodes CASSPRPGQSTDTQYF.

The rearrangement uses TRBV5-1 and TRBJ2-5, with 9 bases lining up with TRBD1. The junction had 6 bases not matched to a gene; V was cut back by 4 bases and J by 5 bases. Germline CDR1 and CDR2: SGHRS and YFSETQ. This CDR3 contains 14 residues. CDR3 nucleotides: TGCGCCAGCAGCCCCCAGGGGACAGGGGAGACCCAGTACTTC. Its protein product is CASSPQGTGETQYF.

A single count supports this clone. V is TRBV9 and J is TRBJ1-4, with D hard to call. Trimming removed 4 bases from V and 8 bases from J, with 12 bases in between. The CDR3 extends over 13 amino acids. CDR1 and CDR2 (germline): SGDLS, YYNGEE. In DNA form, the CDR3 reads TGTGCCAGCAGCATCGCGGTAGGCGAAAAACTGTTTTTT. Its translation: CASSIAVGEKLFF.

The genes are TRBV28 and TRBJ1-2; D not certain. The V gene lost 1 base and the J gene lost 4 bases, with 7 bases spanning the gap. Per germline, CDR1 MDHEN and CDR2 SYDVKM. The CDR3 runs to 13 residues. CDR3 coding DNA: TGTGCCAGCAGTTTATACAGAACCTATGGCTACACCTTC. This gives the protein CASSLYRTYGYTF.

The rearrangement uses TRBV7-3 and TRBJ2-3; 10 positions agree with TRBD2. V shed 5 bases, J shed 6 bases, and the junction held 14 bases outside the gene matches. In germline, CDR1 is SGHTA, CDR2 FQGTGA. The length of the CDR3 is 17 residues. CDR3 loop: CASSLALFSGGADTQYF. CDR3 nucleotides: TGTGCCAGCAGCCTGGCACTCTTCAGCGGGGGGGCGGATACGCAGTATTTT.

This rearrangement joins TRBV2 to TRBJ2-5; 9 bases map to TRBD2. With V trimmed by 6 bases and J by 2 bases, 10 bases remained unmatched. Germline CDR1 is SNHLY and CDR2 is FYNNEI. The CDR3 totals 16 residues. For the CDR3, the DNA is TGTGCCAGCAGCGGTTCGACTAGCGGACAACAAGAGACCCAGTACTTC. It codes for CASSGSTSGQQETQYF.

The chain combines TRBV28 with TRBJ1-6, with D maybe TRBD1 (5 bases). V lost 6 bases and J 8 bases, leaving 8 bases between the germline ends. CDR1 and CDR2 from the germline V gene are MDHEN and SYDVKM. This CDR3 contains 12 residues. The CDR3 nucleotides read TGTGCCAGCAGCAGGGCGGATTCACCCCTCCACTTT. Protein: CASSRADSPLHF.

The rearrangement joins TRBV4-3 to TRBJ2-3; D remains ambiguous. The CDR3 has 15 residues. CDR1 LGHNA and CDR2 YSLEER come from the germline V gene. The ends were cut back, 0 bases at V and 0 bases at J, with 7 bases in the middle. This chain's CDR3 is CASSQDLESTDTQYF. CDR3 DNA: TGCGCCAGCAGCCAAGATCTGGAGAGCACAGATACGCAGTATTTT.

This rearrangement joins TRBV2 to TRBJ1-6; 7 bases agree with TRBD1. V dropped 3 bases and J dropped 10; count of bases not matched to a gene: 3. Germline assignment: CDR1 SNHLY and CDR2 FYNNEI. The CDR3 contains 13 residues. The CDR3 sequence is CASSDYRGSPLHF. CDR3 in DNA: TGTGCCAGCAGTGACTACAGGGGATCACCCCTCCACTTT.

The chain links TRBV18 to TRBJ1-5; perhaps TRBD1 as D (5 bases). V shed 3 bases and J shed 0 bases, with 12 bases lying between them. The germline V gene encodes CDR1 KGHSH and CDR2 LQKENI. The CDR3 totals 16 residues. Here the CDR3 DNA reads TGTGCCAGCTCACCGACGGGGGGAGGTAGCAATCAGCCCCAGCATTTT. This sequence encodes CASSPTGGGSNQPQHF.

V gene TRBV2 combines with J gene TRBJ1-2; TRBD1 matches 9 bases. With V trimmed by 8 bases and J by 8 bases, 9 bases remained unmatched. Germline V gene data show CDR1 as SNHLY and CDR2 as FYNNEI. This CDR3 spans 13 amino acids. DNA for the CDR3: TGTGCCAGCCAGCCCGGGACAGGGAGCGGCTACACCTTC. It yields the protein CASQPGTGSGYTF.